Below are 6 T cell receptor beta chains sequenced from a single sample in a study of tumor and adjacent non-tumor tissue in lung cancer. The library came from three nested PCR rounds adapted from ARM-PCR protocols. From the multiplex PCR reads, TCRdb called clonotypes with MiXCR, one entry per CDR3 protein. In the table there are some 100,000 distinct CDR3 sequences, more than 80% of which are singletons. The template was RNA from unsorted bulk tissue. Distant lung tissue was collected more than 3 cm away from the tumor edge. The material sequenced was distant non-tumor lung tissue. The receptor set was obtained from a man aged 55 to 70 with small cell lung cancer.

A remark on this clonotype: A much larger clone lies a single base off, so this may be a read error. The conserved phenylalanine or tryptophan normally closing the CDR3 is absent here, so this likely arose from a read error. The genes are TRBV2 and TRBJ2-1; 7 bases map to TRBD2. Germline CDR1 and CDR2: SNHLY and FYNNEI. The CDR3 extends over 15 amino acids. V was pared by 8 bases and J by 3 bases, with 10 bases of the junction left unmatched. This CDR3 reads CASGAREPLYNEQFL. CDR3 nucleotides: TGTGCCAGCGGGGCGCGGGAGCCACTCTACAATGAGCAGTTCCTC.

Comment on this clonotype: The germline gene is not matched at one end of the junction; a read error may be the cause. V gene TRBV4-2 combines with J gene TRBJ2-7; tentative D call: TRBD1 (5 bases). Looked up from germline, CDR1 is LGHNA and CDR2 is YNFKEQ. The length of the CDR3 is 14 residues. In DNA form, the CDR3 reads TGTGCCAGTAGCCAAGAGCTAGGGGATTACGAGCAGTACTTC. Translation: CASSQELGDYEQYF.

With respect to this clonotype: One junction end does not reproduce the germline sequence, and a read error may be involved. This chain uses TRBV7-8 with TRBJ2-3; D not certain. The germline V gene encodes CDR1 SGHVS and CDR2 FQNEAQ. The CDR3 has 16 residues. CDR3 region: CASSLAVGTNTDMQYF. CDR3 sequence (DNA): TGTGCCAGCAGCTTAGCTGTCGGAACTAACACAGATATGCAGTATTTT.

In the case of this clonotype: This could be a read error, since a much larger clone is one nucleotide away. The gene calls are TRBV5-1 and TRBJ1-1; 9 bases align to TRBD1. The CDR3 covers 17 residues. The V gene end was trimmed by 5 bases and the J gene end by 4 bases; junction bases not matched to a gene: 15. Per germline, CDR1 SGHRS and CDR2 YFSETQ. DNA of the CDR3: TGCGCCAGCAGATTGTCCACCGGGACAGGGCCGGGCACTGAAGCTTTCTTT. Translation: CASRLSTGTGPGTEAFF.

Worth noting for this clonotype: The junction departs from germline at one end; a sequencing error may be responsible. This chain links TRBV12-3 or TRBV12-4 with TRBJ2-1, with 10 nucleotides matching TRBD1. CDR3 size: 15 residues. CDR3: CASTIRDRGGNEQLF. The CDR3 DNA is TGTGCCAGCACCATCCGGGACAGGGGCGGCAATGAGCAGCTCTTC.

The CDR3 loop is CVTSLGLAGAYPEQFF. For the CDR3, the DNA is TGTGTCACCAGCTTAGGACTAGCAGGCGCCTACCCTGAGCAGTTCTTC. This chain uses TRBV11-2 with TRBJ2-1; TRBD2 aligns across 8 bases. Germline V gene sequence: CDR1 SGHAT, CDR2 FQNNGV. The CDR3 totals 16 residues. The full variable domain, completed using reference TRBV11-2 and TRBJ2-1, is EAGVAQSPRYKIIEKRQSVAFWCNPISGHATLYWYQQILGQGPKLLIQFQNNGVVDDSQLPKDRFSAERLKGVDSTLKIQPAKLEDSAVYLCVTSLGLAGAYPEQFFGPGTRLTVL.